The clone carrying this T cell receptor beta chain was seen a handful of times. Its antigen is still unknown. These data are taken from a study of T cells after yellow fever vaccination. Study findings and constraints: Overlap between CD4 and CD8 compartments was detected for a small share of clonotypes. The secondary response was weaker but peaked faster, day 5 versus 15.

A universal primer site and UMIs were added as TCR cDNA was made by 5'RACE template switching. TCRdb re-called the 5' RACE reads through MiXCR, storing one row per CDR3 protein. The sample lists 300,000 to 400,000 distinct CDR3 sequences, roughly 10% seen once, with about 3% in the top ten. V lost 5 bases to trimming and J lost 3 bases, with 16 bases between them. Germline values: CDR1 LGHNA, CDR2 YSLEER. There are 15 residues in the CDR3. This specimen was CD4+ T cells sorted from PBMCs, taken 45 days after the yellow fever booster vaccination. This sequence originates from a man between 18 and 29 years old who received the YFV17D yellow fever vaccine. The V gene is TRBV4-3, the J gene TRBJ1-1; D call uncertain. The CDR3 DNA is TGCGCCAGCAGCGTCGGGCAACTAGGGCACACTGAAGCTTTCTTT. Protein sequence: CASSVGQLGHTEAFF.